This T cell receptor (beta chain) was recorded in a study of blood T cells in healthy people across ages. Whole-study results and caveats: Compared with aged donors, long-lived donors showed fewer expanded clones, suggesting selection. Considered underestimates were the diversity estimates obtained from one million T cells.

V was cut by 1 base and J by 13 bases, with 19 bases left in between. CDR3 length: 14 amino acids. Germline V gene data show CDR1 as MGHRA and CDR2 as YSYEKL. Comment on this clonotype: The antigen is unknown.

Using a J-beta primer mix together with a sample-barcoded 5' primer, a second PCR was run for roughly 6 to 12 cycles. Each CDR3 protein is one row after TCRdb ran MiXCR on the 5' RACE reads. Counted here are about 2 million distinct CDR3 sequences, around half occurring once; the ten biggest clones make up approximately 2.1%. The V call is TRBV4-1, the J call TRBJ2-5, with TRBD2 as a possible D gene (6 bases). The sequence derives from a woman in her thirties or forties in good health. Sequenced input: blood. The DNA for the CDR3 is TGCGCCAGCAGCCAAGGGGGGACTCCCTTCGAGCGGTACTTC. The encoded protein is CASSQGGTPFERYF.